This T cell receptor (beta chain) was captured in a study of blood T cell repertoires in COVID-19. Overall study context: Samples came from the United States, Italy and Spain, spanning acute and convalescent COVID-19. T cells, B-cell-depleted T cells, or PBMCs provided the cDNA or gDNA that served as material.

Seattle-derived patients entered the study during active infection and were followed longitudinally. The germline gives CDR1 SGHRS, CDR2 YFSETQ. The CDR3 is made up of 12 amino acids. Germline trimming cut 7 bases from V and 4 bases from J; bases unmatched to any gene: 4. Profiled with immunoSEQ multiplex PCR; TCRdb holds only in-frame clones, not every one. This table holds 300,000 to 400,000 clones, approximately 89% found once. This rearrangement joins TRBV5-1 to TRBJ1-2, with 7 bases that match TRBD1. Sequencing input: peripheral blood. This sequence originates from a woman in her fifties or sixties with COVID-19, enrolled during active disease. In nucleotides, the CDR3 is TGCGCCAGCGGGGACAGCCTCTATGGCTACACCTTC. Amino acid sequence: CASGDSLYGYTF.